Shown below are 14 T cell receptor beta chains from a single sample sequenced in a study of T-cell reconstitution after alpha-beta-depleted transplantation in children (TCRdb year 2016). Library creation used PCR. TCRdb names Illumina HiSeq 2500 as the instrument used. Molecular barcoding was employed in the preparation of TCR libraries, with unique molecular identifiers being used to normalize TCRbeta repertoire quantification. TCRdb ran its own pipeline on the public reads, namely fastp trimming at Q25 and MiXCR clone calling, and kept in-frame beta chains. Rows matching on CDR3 protein sequence are summarized as one entry with the most common DNA and genes. The sample table records approximately 650,000 distinct CDR3 sequences; less than 15% of these occur just once. 0.79% of the sample is in the top ten clones. The sample's treatment or condition label is to be understood as: allogeneic hematopoietic cell transplantation with graft depleted of TCRalphabeta T cells and CD19 B cells.

The sample was PBMCs, taken before TCRalphabeta/CD19-depleted stem cell transplant. The receptor source for this set is a girl between 2 and 10 years old with congenital amegakaryocytic thrombocytopenia, due to receive a stem cell transplant.

This clonotype came up a few times. V is TRBV5-5 and J is TRBJ1-2; 8 positions agree with TRBD1. The CDR3 covers 15 residues. Germline CDR1 is SGHKS and CDR2 is YYEKEE (reference sequence). The V segment lost 4 bases and the J segment 5 bases; nucleotides outside the gene matches: 10. The CDR3 loop is CASSQTDRGRYGYTF. CDR3 DNA sequence: TGTGCCAGCAGCCAGACCGACAGGGGAAGATATGGCTACACCTTC.

This clonotype was recorded at least ten times. The CDR3 region is CSVEDGPLETQYF. Written as DNA, the CDR3 is TGCAGCGTTGAAGATGGGCCATTGGAGACCCAGTACTTC. The rearrangement joins TRBV29-1 to TRBJ2-5; D call uncertain. The CDR3 is made up of 13 amino acids. From germline, CDR1 is SQVTM and CDR2 ANQGSEA. V gave up 0 bases and J gave up 5 bases, with 10 bases separating them. Full variable domain (remainder filled in from reference TRBV29-1 and TRBJ2-5): SAVISQKPSRDICQRGTSLTIQCQVDSQVTMMFWYRQQPGQSLTLIATANQGSEATYESGFVIDKFPISRPNLTFSTLTVSNMSPEDSSIYLCSVEDGPLETQYFGPGTRLLVL.

This clonotype has a handful of counts. The chain couples TRBV5-1 to TRBJ2-2; 8 bases are shared with TRBD2. Looked up from germline, CDR1 is SGHRS and CDR2 is YFSETQ. V gave up 0 bases and J gave up 1 base; unmatched junction bases: 14. This CDR3 is 20 amino acids long. The CDR3 nucleotides are TGCGCCAGCAGCTTGGGCCTCGTTCTGATTAGCGGGATGAACACCGGGGAGCTGTTTTTT. It is translated as CASSLGLVLISGMNTGELFF. Looking up the rest from reference TRBV5-1 and TRBJ2-2 gives the full variable domain: KAGVTQTPRYLIKTRGQQVTLSCSPISGHRSVSWYQQTPGQGLQFLFEYFSETQRNKGNFPGRFSGRQFSNSRSEMNVSTLELGDSALYLCASSLGLVLISGMNTGELFFGEGSRLTVL.

The rearrangement joins TRBV3-1 to TRBJ2-7; no firm D call. CDR1 and CDR2 (germline): LGHDT, YNNKEL (reference sequence). The CDR3 length is 16 residues. Trimming took off 5 bases at V and 0 bases at J, with 17 bases between the two ends. CDR3 sequence: CASSGMAATFSYEQYF. DNA of the CDR3: TGTGCCAGCAGCGGTATGGCGGCAACATTCTCCTACGAGCAGTACTTC.

This clonotype was seen more than once but under ten times. The chain combines TRBV19 with TRBJ1-4, with D hard to call. The CDR3 extends over 16 amino acids. V was trimmed by 6 bases and J by 8 bases, leaving 22 bases between them. Germline CDR1 reads LNHDA; CDR2 reads SQIVND (reference sequence). CDR3 nucleotide sequence: TGTGCCAGTAGCAACCACGCCGCCAGCGGGAGGGAAAAACTGTTTTTT. This codes for CASSNHAASGREKLFF.

Ten or more counts support this clonotype. V gene TRBV5-1 combines with J gene TRBJ2-4; maybe TRBD1 (7 bases). V gave up 4 bases and J gave up 8 bases, with 19 bases separating them. The CDR3 is 15 amino acids. Germline values: CDR1 SGHRS, CDR2 YFSETQ. CDR3 sequence (DNA): TGCGCCAGCAGCATGACAGGGAGGTTTGAGGACATTCAGTACTTC. As protein: CASSMTGRFEDIQYF.

This clonotype was found a few times. The genes are TRBV6-1 and TRBJ2-2; the match to TRBD2 covers 11 bases. Trimming removed 4 bases from V and 6 bases from J; junction bases left unmatched: 10. The CDR3 has 17 residues. Germline CDR1 and CDR2: MNHNS and SASEGT. The CDR3 DNA sequence: TGTGCCAGCAGTGCCCAACCCCGGACTAGCGGGCCCGGGGAGCTGTTTTTT. Residues: CASSAQPRTSGPGELFF.

This clonotype was found many times. The gene calls are TRBV7-6 and TRBJ2-3; TRBD2 matches 7 bases. The length of the CDR3 is 15 residues. The junction had 13 bases not matched to a gene; V was cut back by 6 bases and J by 7 bases. Germline V gene sequence: CDR1 SGHVS, CDR2 FNYEAQ. CDR3 bases: TGTGCCAGCAGATCAACCGCTAGCGGTCAATATACGCAGTATTTT. Translation gives CASRSTASGQYTQYF.

This clonotype has at least ten counts. The chain has TRBV20-1 and TRBJ2-7; D is perhaps TRBD2 (6 bases). V shed 0 bases and J shed 5 bases, with 17 bases lying between them. Looked up from germline, CDR1 is DFQATT and CDR2 is SNEGSKA (reference sequence). The CDR3 spans 15 residues. This CDR3 is CSARDLGGKRDEQYF. CDR3 in DNA: TGCAGTGCTAGAGATCTCGGGGGAAAGAGAGACGAGCAGTACTTC.

This clonotype has at least ten counts. The chain is built from TRBV3-1 and TRBJ2-7; D remains ambiguous. This CDR3 is 14 amino acids long. Germline loops: CDR1 LGHDT, CDR2 YNNKEL (reference sequence). V was cut by 4 bases and J by 8 bases, with 18 bases left in between. The CDR3 loop is CASSPSPLLRQQYF. The CDR3, as DNA: TGTGCCAGCAGCCCTAGTCCGCTACTACGGCAGCAGTACTTC.

The CDR3 DNA is TGTGCCATCAGCCACGCCGGGACTATCTACAATGAGCAGTTCTTC. Translation gives CAISHAGTIYNEQFF. J is TRBJ2-1 and V is TRBV10-3; 7 nucleotides match TRBD2. The CDR3 runs to 15 residues. V lost 6 bases to trimming and J lost 3 bases; unmatched junction nucleotides: 8. Germline V gene sequence: CDR1 ENHRY, CDR2 SYGVKD.

This clonotype was counted at least ten times. J is TRBJ1-2 and V is TRBV5-1, with a weak D call TRBD1 (6 bases). The germline V gene encodes CDR1 SGHRS and CDR2 YFSETQ. The length of the CDR3 is 16 residues. V was trimmed by 5 bases and J by 3 bases, leaving 20 bases between them. CDR3 bases: TGCGCCAGCAGATCCACAGGGCTCGATTTGGACTATGGCTACACCTTC. Protein product: CASRSTGLDLDYGYTF.

This clonotype was seen many times. The CDR3 DNA reads as TGTGCCAGCAGTTTATTAGCGGACAATGAGCAGTTCTTC. Protein product: CASSLLADNEQFF. The chain links TRBV12-3 or TRBV12-4 to TRBJ2-1, with TRBD2 as a possible D gene (6 bases). CDR3 length equals 13 residues. V was pared by 2 bases and J by 5 bases, with 7 bases between.

This clonotype was counted many times. The rearrangement links TRBV6-1 to TRBJ1-2, with D possibly TRBD1 on 6 matching bases. There are 14 residues in the CDR3. Per the germline V gene, CDR1 is MNHNS and CDR2 is SASEGT. V dropped 5 bases and J dropped 4 bases, with 14 bases sitting between them. The CDR3 DNA sequence: TGTGCCAGCAGTACCCGTGGCAGGGGCTATGGCTACACCTTC. It specifies CASSTRGRGYGYTF.